Each of the 14 T cell receptor beta chains below was sequenced from the same sample in a study of identical twins' blood T cells. TCRdb passed the 5' RACE reads through MiXCR, listing each CDR3 protein once. This sample has 300,000 to 400,000 distinct CDR3 sequences, with more than 25% found just once. The sample taken for sequencing was PBMCs. The receptor set was obtained from a woman aged 18-50 years in good health.

Turning to this clonotype: A much bigger clone sits one base away, suggesting this may be a read error. J is TRBJ2-2 and V is TRBV6-5; D might be TRBD2 (5 bases). The length of the CDR3 is 15 residues. Germline lookup yields CDR1 MNHEY and CDR2 SVGAGI. In nucleotides, the CDR3 is TGTGCCAGCAGTTACGTTACACCCGCCACCGGGGAGCTGCTTTTT. It is translated as CASSYVTPATGELLF.

V is TRBV4-1 and J is TRBJ1-4; 8 bases line up with TRBD1. Germline V CDR1 and CDR2: MGHRA, YSYEKL. This CDR3 spans 15 amino acids. V gave up 4 bases and J gave up 6 bases; unmatched junction bases: 7. The DNA for the CDR3 is TGCGCCAGCAGCCCTATGGACAGGGTGCATGAAAAACTGTTTTTT. This gives the protein CASSPMDRVHEKLFF.

V and J are TRBV28 and TRBJ1-5; the D is unclear. The CDR3 is 12 amino acids. Germline lookup yields CDR1 MDHEN and CDR2 SYDVKM. V lost 5 bases and J lost 6, with 8 bases in between. The DNA of the CDR3 is TGTGCCAGCAGTCTCGGCCTTCAGCCCCAGCATTTT. It codes for CASSLGLQPQHF.

V gene TRBV19 combines with J gene TRBJ1-5; D may be TRBD1 (5 bases). The CDR3 runs 19 residues. V was shortened by 1 base and J by 1 base, with 20 bases between the two germline ends. Germline-derived CDR1 and CDR2 are LNHDA and SQIVND (reference sequence). The CDR3 spells CASSIGRQKPPGSNQPQHF. The CDR3 DNA reads TGTGCCAGTAGTATAGGTAGACAGAAACCTCCAGGGAGCAATCAGCCCCAGCATTTT.

The chain employs TRBV27 and TRBJ2-4, with 7 bases that match TRBD2. Germline assignment: CDR1 MNHEY and CDR2 SMNVEV (reference sequence). Trimming removed 4 bases from V and 3 bases from J; junction bases left unmatched: 3. The CDR3 has 14 residues. The CDR3 loop reads CASSSLAVKNIQYF. For the CDR3, the DNA is TGTGCCAGCAGTTCGCTAGCGGTCAAAAACATTCAGTACTTC.

This clonotype has just a few counts. V is TRBV7-9 and J is TRBJ2-7, with TRBD1 matching 12 bases. Germline CDR1 and CDR2: SEHNR and FQNEAQ (reference sequence). The CDR3 is 16 residues long. V was pared by 4 bases and J by 6 bases, with 10 bases of the junction left unmatched. The DNA of the CDR3 is TGTGCCAGCAGCTCAACCCGGGACAGGGGGCTTAGCGAGCAGTACTTC. Amino acid sequence: CASSSTRDRGLSEQYF. Together with reference TRBV7-9 and TRBJ2-7, the CDR3 gives the full variable domain: DTGVSQNPRHKITKRGQNVTFRCDPISEHNRLYWYRQTLGQGPEFLTYFQNEAQLEKSRLLSDRFSAERPKGSFSTLEIQRTEQGDSAMYLCASSSTRDRGLSEQYFGPGTRLTVT.

The chain links TRBV20-1 to TRBJ2-3, with a possible D match to TRBD2 (5 bases). Germline-derived CDR1 and CDR2 are DFQATT and SNEGSKA (reference sequence). CDR3 length: 12 residues. The ends were cut back, 6 bases at V and 6 bases at J, with 13 bases in the middle. The DNA of the CDR3 is TGCAGTGCGAGGACTCAAACGGATACGCAGTATTTT. It codes for CSARTQTDTQYF.

In its sample, this clonotype was seen a few times. The rearrangement uses TRBV12-3 or TRBV12-4 and TRBJ2-2; D possibly corresponds to TRBD2 (7 bases). Trimming took 4 bases from V and 3 from J, leaving 15 bases between them. This CDR3 comprises 16 residues. The CDR3 loop is CASSYWGGKDTGELFF. The CDR3 nucleotides are TGTGCCAGCAGTTATTGGGGGGGCAAGGACACCGGGGAGCTGTTTTTT.

This clonotype was seen more than once but under ten times. The chain is built from TRBV28 and TRBJ1-2; 8 nucleotides match TRBD1. V trimming: 4 bases; J trimming: 6 bases; junction bases outside the gene matches: 4. The CDR3 runs 13 residues. CDR1 is MDHEN, CDR2 SYDVKM, per germline. The CDR3 protein is CASSSSGGNGYTF. The CDR3 nucleotides read TGTGCCAGCAGTTCCTCAGGGGGCAATGGCTACACCTTC.

The chain employs TRBV7-2 and TRBJ1-4; possible D gene TRBD1, 5 bases. Trimming shortened V by 6 bases and J by 0 bases, and 14 bases separated the two germline ends. The CDR3 consists of 16 residues. Per the germline V gene, CDR1 is SGHTA and CDR2 is FQGNSA. The CDR3 region is CASRRGRSATNEKLFF. The CDR3, as DNA: TGTGCCAGCAGAAGGGGACGGTCCGCAACTAATGAAAAACTGTTTTTT.

Note on this clonotype: The junction departs from the called germline gene at one end, perhaps through a read error. The chain couples TRBV19 to TRBJ2-2; no definite D call. This CDR3 is 12 amino acids long. Germline assignment: CDR1 LNHDA and CDR2 SQIVND (reference sequence). CDR3 sequence: CTSSIPGGELFF. The CDR3 coding sequence is TGTACCAGTAGTATCCCTGGCGGGGAGCTGTTTTTT.

This rearrangement joins TRBV15 to TRBJ2-1; no reliable D call. Germline V CDR1 and CDR2: LNHNV, YYDKDF (reference sequence). This CDR3 has 13 residues. V dropped 0 bases and J dropped 7 bases, with 7 bases sitting between them. CDR3 nucleotide sequence: TGTGCCACCAGCAGAGATCCCCAGAATGAGCAGTTCTTC. Encoded protein: CATSRDPQNEQFF.

The chain uses TRBV29-1 and TRBJ2-2; tentatively, D is TRBD1 (5 bases). V lost 6 bases and J lost 2, with 10 bases in between. There are 13 residues in the CDR3. CDR1 SQVTM and CDR2 ANQGSEA come from the germline V gene. The CDR3 nucleotides are TGCAGCGTCTATGACAGAAACACCGGGGAGCTGTTTTTT. Amino acid sequence: CSVYDRNTGELFF.

V usage is TRBV20-1 and J usage is TRBJ2-1; D remains ambiguous. Germline lookup yields CDR1 DFQATT and CDR2 SNEGSKA (reference sequence). V was pared by 6 bases and J by 8 bases, with 11 bases between. The CDR3 covers 11 residues. CDR3 nucleotides: TGCAGTGCCCGCCGTTGGGATGAGCAGTTCTTC. This gives the protein CSARRWDEQFF.